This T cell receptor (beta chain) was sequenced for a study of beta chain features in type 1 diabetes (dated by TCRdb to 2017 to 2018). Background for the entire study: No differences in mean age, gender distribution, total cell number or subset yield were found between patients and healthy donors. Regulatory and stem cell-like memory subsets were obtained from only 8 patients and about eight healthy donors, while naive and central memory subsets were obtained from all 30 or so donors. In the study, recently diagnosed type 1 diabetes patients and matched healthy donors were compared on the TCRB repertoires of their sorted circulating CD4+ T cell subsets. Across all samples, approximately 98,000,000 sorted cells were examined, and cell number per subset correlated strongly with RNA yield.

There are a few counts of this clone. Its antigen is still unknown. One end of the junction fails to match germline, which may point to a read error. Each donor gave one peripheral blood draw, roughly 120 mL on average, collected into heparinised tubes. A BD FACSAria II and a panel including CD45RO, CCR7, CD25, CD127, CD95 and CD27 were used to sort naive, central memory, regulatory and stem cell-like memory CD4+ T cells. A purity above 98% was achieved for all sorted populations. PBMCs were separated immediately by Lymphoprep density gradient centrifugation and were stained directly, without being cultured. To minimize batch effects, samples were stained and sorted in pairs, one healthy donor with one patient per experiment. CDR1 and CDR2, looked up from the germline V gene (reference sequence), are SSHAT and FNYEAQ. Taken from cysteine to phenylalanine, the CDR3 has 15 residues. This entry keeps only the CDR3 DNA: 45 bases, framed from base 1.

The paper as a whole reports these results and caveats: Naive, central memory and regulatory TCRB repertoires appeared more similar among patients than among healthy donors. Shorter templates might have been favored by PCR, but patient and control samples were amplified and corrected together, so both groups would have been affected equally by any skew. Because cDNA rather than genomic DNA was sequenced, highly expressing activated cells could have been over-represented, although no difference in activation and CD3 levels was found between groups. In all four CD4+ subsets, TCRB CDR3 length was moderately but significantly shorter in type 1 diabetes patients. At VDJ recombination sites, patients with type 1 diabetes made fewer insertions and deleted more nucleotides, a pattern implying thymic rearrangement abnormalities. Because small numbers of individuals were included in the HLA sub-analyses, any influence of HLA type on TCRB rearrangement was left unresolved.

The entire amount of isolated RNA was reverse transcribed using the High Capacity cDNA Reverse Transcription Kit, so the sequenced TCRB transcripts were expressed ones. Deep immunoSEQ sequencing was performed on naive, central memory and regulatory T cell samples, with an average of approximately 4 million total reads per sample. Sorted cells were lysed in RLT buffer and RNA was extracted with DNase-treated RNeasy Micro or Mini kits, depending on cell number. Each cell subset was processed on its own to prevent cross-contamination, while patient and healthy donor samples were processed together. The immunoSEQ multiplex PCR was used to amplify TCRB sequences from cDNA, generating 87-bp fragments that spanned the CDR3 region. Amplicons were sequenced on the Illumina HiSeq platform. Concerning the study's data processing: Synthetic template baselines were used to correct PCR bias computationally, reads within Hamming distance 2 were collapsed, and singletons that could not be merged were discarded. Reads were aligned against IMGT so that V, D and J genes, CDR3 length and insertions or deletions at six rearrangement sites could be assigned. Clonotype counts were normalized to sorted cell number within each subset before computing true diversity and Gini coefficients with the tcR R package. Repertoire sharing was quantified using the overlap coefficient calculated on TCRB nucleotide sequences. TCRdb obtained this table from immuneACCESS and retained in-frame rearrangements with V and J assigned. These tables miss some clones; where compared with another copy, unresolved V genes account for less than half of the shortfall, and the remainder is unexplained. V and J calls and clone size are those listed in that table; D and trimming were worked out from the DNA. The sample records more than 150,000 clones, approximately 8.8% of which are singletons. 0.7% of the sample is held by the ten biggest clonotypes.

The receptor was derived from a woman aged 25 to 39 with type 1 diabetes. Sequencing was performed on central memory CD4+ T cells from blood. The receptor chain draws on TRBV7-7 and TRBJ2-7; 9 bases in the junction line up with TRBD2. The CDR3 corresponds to CASSLAGASTYEQYF. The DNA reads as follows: TGTGCTAGCAGCTTAGCGGGGGCGTCCACCTACGAGCAGTACTTC.